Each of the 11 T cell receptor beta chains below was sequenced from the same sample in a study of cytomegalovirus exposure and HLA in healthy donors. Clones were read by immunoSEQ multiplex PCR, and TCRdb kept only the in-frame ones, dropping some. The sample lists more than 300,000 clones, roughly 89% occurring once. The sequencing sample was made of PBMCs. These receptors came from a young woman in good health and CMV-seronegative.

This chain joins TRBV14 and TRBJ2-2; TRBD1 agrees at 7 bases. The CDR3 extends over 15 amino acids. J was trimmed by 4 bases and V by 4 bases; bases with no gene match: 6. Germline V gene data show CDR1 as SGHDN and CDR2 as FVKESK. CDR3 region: CASSRPGTATGELFF. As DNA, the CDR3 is TGTGCCAGCAGCCGACCCGGGACAGCCACCGGGGAGCTGTTTTTT.

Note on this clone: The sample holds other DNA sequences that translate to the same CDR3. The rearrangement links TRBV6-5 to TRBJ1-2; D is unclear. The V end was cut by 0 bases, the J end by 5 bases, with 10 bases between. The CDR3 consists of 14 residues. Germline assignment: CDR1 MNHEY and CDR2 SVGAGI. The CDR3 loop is CASSYSDRGYGYTF. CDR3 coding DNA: TGTGCCAGCAGTTACTCGGACCGGGGATATGGCTACACCTTC.

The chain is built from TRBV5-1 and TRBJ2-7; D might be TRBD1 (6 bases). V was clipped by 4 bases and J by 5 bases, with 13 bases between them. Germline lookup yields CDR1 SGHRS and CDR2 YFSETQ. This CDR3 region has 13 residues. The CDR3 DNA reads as TGCGCCAGCAGCACCGAACAGGGAGACGAGCAGTACTTC. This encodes CASSTEQGDEQYF.

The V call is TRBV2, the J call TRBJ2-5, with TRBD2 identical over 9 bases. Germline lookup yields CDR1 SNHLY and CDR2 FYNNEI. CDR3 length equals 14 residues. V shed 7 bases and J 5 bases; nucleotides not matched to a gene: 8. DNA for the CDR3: TGTGCCAGCACTCAGGGGACTAGCCGCGAGACCCAGTACTTC. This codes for CASTQGTSRETQYF. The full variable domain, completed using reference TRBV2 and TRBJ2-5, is EPEVTQTPSHQVTQMGQEVILRCVPISNHLYFYWYRQILGQKVEFLVSFYNNEISEKSEIFDDQFSVERPDGSNFTLKIRSTKLEDSAMYFCASTQGTSRETQYFGPGTRLLVL.

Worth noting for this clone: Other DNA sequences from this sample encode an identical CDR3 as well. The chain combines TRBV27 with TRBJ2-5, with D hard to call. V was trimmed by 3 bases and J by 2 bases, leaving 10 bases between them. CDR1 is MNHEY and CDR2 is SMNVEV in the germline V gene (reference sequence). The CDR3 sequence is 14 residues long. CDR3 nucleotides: TGTGCCAGCAGTTTTTTGGCCGCTCAAGAGACCCAGTACTTC. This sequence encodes CASSFLAAQETQYF.

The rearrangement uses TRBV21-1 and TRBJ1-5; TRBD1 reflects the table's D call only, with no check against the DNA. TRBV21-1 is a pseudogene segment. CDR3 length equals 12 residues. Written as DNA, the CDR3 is TGTGCCAGCAGCATGCCAGATCAGCCCCAGCATTTT. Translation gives CASSMPDQPQHF.

In DNA form, the CDR3 reads TGTGCCAGCAGCCCAATCCGGACAGGGGCGGTCTATGGCTACACCTTC. Translating it yields CASSPIRTGAVYGYTF. The chain uses TRBV7-9 and TRBJ1-2; 9 bases align to TRBD1. Germline V gene sequence: CDR1 SEHNR, CDR2 FQNEAQ (reference sequence). The CDR3 sequence is 16 residues long. V was clipped by 5 bases and J by 4 bases; unmatched bases: 11.

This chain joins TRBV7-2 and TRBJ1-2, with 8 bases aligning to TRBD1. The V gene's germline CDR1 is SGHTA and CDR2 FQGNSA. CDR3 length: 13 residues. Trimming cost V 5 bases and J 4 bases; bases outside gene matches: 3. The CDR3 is CASSHGQGYGYTF. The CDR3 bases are TGTGCCAGCAGCCACGGACAGGGCTATGGCTACACCTTC.

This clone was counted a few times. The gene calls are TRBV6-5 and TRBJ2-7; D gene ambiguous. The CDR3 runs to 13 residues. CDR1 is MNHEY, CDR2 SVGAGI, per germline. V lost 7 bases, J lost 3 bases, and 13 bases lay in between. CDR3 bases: TGTGCCAGCACCACCCCGCCTAGCTACGAGCAGTACTTC. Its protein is CASTTPPSYEQYF.

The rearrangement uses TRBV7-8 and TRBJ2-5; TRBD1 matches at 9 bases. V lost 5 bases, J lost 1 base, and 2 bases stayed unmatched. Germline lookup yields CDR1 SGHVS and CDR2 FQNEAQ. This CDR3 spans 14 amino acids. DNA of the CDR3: TGTGCCAGCAGCCGGACAGGGGCCCAAGAGACCCAGTACTTC. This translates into CASSRTGAQETQYF.

The CDR3 DNA is TGTGCCAGCAGCGAAGGAGGGACAGGGGGCTATGGCTACACCTTC. Protein product: CASSEGGTGGYGYTF. The chain uses TRBV7-2 and TRBJ1-2, with 11 nucleotides matching TRBD1. The CDR3 consists of 15 residues. J gave up 4 bases and V 5 bases, and 6 bases lay outside the gene matches. Per the germline V gene, CDR1 is SGHTA and CDR2 is FQGNSA.